The rows below give T cell receptor beta chains drawn from one sample of a study of blood T cell repertoires in COVID-19. This table comes from immunoSEQ multiplex PCR, and its TCRdb copy is limited to in-frame clones, with some not included. The table lists about 140,000 clones, 82% of them singletons. The specimen sequenced was peripheral blood. Receptors were obtained from a woman older than 75 with acute or convalescent COVID-19. Each CDR3 is given with its conserved first and last residue. Fields, in order: clone size, V gene, D gene, J gene, CDR3 protein, CDR3 DNA. D genes are given only for firm matches. Clone sizes are given selectively: once, few, many, or a class where the clone is expanded.

few	TRBV7-8	TRBD1	TRBJ2-4	CASSLAPGTGTKNIQYF	TGTGCCAGCAGCTTAGCCCCGGGGACAGGGACCAAAAACATTCAGTACTTC
.	TRBV18	TRBD2	TRBJ2-1	CASTTSGSLNEQFF	TGTGCCAGCACGACTAGCGGGTCTCTCAATGAGCAGTTCTTC
.	TRBV11-2	.	TRBJ1-6	CASSIRTVDSPLHF	TGTGCCAGCAGCATCCGGACAGTAGATTCACCCCTCCACTTT
.	TRBV19	.	TRBJ1-1	CASSIGNPPRDPEAFF	TGTGCCAGTAGTATAGGTAACCCGCCACGGGATCCCGAAGCTTTCTTT
.	TRBV7-6	.	TRBJ2-4	CASSLAAGTKNIQYF	TGTGCCAGCAGCTTAGCAGCAGGGACCAAAAACATTCAGTACTTC
.	TRBV7-6	.	TRBJ2-3	CASSLYRRDTQYF	TGTGCCAGCAGCTTGTATAGGAGAGATACGCAGTATTTT
.	TRBV30	.	TRBJ1-1	CAWSLLAEAFF	TGTGCCTGGAGTCTTCTTGCTGAAGCTTTCTTT
.	TRBV10-3	.	TRBJ2-1	CAIQAGPGDNEQFF	TGTGCCATCCAAGCGGGTCCTGGGGACAATGAGCAGTTCTTC
.	TRBV19	.	TRBJ1-3	CASTSGSYGNTIYF	TGTGCCAGTACCTCAGGGTCGTATGGAAACACCATATATTTT
.	TRBV2	.	TRBJ2-2	CASSGDRQAGTGELFF	TGTGCCAGCAGTGGGGACAGACAAGCGGGCACCGGGGAGCTGTTTTTT
.	TRBV10-3	TRBD1	TRBJ1-1	CAIQGSNTEAFF	TGTGCCATACAGGGGTCGAACACTGAAGCTTTCTTT
.	TRBV27	.	TRBJ2-1	CASILASEQFF	TGTGCCAGCATCCTAGCGTCGGAACAGTTCTTC
.	TRBV5-5	TRBD1	TRBJ1-4	CASTLRGHTNEKLFF	TGTGCCAGCACCTTGAGGGGGCATACTAATGAAAAACTGTTTTTT
.	TRBV27	TRBD1	TRBJ2-7	CASSFGTGGTYEQYF	TGTGCCAGCAGTTTCGGGACAGGGGGCACGTACGAGCAGTACTTC
.	TRBV28	.	TRBJ2-2	CASTGVWGELFF	TGTGCCAGCACAGGGGTTTGGGGGGAGCTGTTTTTT
.	TRBV10-2	TRBD1	TRBJ2-7	CASTPGQGTYEQYF	TGCGCCAGCACTCCGGGACAGGGGACCTACGAGCAGTACTTC
.	TRBV2	TRBD2	TRBJ2-5	CASSFSGGAGETQYF	TGTGCCAGCAGTTTTAGCGGGGGGGCCGGAGAGACCCAGTACTTC
.	TRBV28	.	TRBJ2-7	CASSRIGQQPYF	TGTGCCAGCAGTCGAATAGGACAGCAGCCGTACTTC
.	TRBV24-1	.	TRBJ2-1	CATSELFGGRNEQFF	TGTGCCACCAGTGAGTTATTCGGGGGTCGGAATGAGCAGTTCTTC
.	TRBV5-1	TRBD1	TRBJ1-1	CASSYGTGDEPNTEAFF	TGCGCCAGCAGCTACGGGACAGGGGATGAGCCGAACACTGAAGCTTTCTTT
.	TRBV27	.	TRBJ2-1	CASSLSRGASVDNEQFF	TGTGCCAGCAGTTTATCGAGAGGGGCTAGCGTAGACAATGAGCAGTTCTTC
.	TRBV28	.	TRBJ1-5	CASSLRSSNQPQHF	TGTGCCAGCAGTTTACGCAGTAGCAATCAGCCCCAGCATTTT
.	TRBV18	.	TRBJ2-4	CASSQTLQLGKNIQYF	TGTGCCAGCTCACAGACCCTCCAACTAGGCAAAAACATTCAGTACTTC
.	TRBV7-9	TRBD2	TRBJ2-5	CASSLNREGRETQYF	TGTGCCAGCAGCTTAAATAGGGAGGGCCGAGAGACCCAGTACTTC
once	TRBV28	.	TRBJ1-5	CASSLPTGIKPQHF	TGTGCCAGCAGTTTGCCCACAGGAATCAAGCCCCAGCATTTT
.	TRBV5-1	.	TRBJ2-7	CASSLIGSEYEQYF	TGCGCCAGCAGCTTGATTGGCAGCGAGTACGAGCAGTACTTC
.	TRBV5-1	.	TRBJ2-7	CASSPGTTHAGEQYF	TGCGCCAGCAGCCCAGGGACAACCCATGCTGGCGAGCAGTACTTC
.	TRBV19	.	TRBJ1-2	CASSTPTDLHGYTF	TGTGCCAGTAGTACCCCGACAGATTTACATGGCTACACCTTC
.	TRBV27	TRBD2	TRBJ2-7	CASSLSAPLAGVRYEQYF	TGTGCCAGCAGTTTATCGGCACCTCTAGCGGGAGTTCGGTACGAGCAGTACTTC
.	TRBV19	TRBD2	TRBJ2-2	CASRPSGTSGLFF	TGTGCCAGTCGACCCTCCGGGACTAGCGGTCTGTTTTTT
.	TRBV10-3	.	TRBJ1-5	CAIIEGRISNQPQHF	TGTGCCATCATCGAGGGCAGAATAAGCAATCAGCCCCAGCATTTT
once	TRBV5-1	.	TRBJ2-3	CASSLIGVGGTDTQYF	TGCGCCAGCAGCTTGATTGGGGTCGGGGGCACAGATACGCAGTATTTT
.	TRBV6-2/TRBV6-3	TRBD1	TRBJ2-7	CASSYTTGQGMDEQYF	TGTGCCAGCAGTTACACCACGGGACAGGGTATGGACGAGCAGTACTTC
.	TRBV7-8	TRBD2	TRBJ2-1	CASSTPSGLAGVPEYGNEQFF	TGTGCCAGCAGCACCCCCTCGGGACTAGCGGGAGTCCCCGAATATGGCAATGAGCAGTTCTTC
.	TRBV5-6	TRBD1	TRBJ2-7	CASSLARDSFAYEQYF	TGTGCCAGCAGCTTGGCTAGGGACAGTTTCGCCTACGAGCAGTACTTC
.	TRBV5-4	.	TRBJ2-5	CASSSRQLQETQYF	TGTGCCAGCAGCTCCAGACAGCTCCAAGAGACCCAGTACTTC
.	TRBV7-7	TRBD1	TRBJ2-1	CASSPRQGVYNEQFF	TGTGCCAGCAGCCCCAGACAGGGGGTTTACAATGAGCAGTTCTTC
.	TRBV7-8	TRBD1	TRBJ1-1	CASSLVLTGGTEAFF	TGTGCCAGCAGCTTAGTCCTAACAGGGGGCACTGAAGCTTTCTTT
once	TRBV19	TRBD1	TRBJ1-3	CASSLRGTGSGNTIYF	TGTGCCAGTAGTCTCCGGGGGACAGGGTCTGGAAACACCATATATTTT
.	TRBV5-1	.	TRBJ1-1	CASGAGSQNTEAFF	TGCGCCAGCGGTGCGGGCTCCCAGAACACTGAAGCTTTCTTT
.	TRBV2	.	TRBJ2-2	CASSPRRSGELFF	TGTGCCAGCAGTCCCCGGAGGTCTGGGGAGCTGTTTTTT
.	TRBV6-5	TRBD2	TRBJ2-1	CATGTTFQFF	TGTGCCACTGGGACTACATTCCAGTTCTTC
few	TRBV4-1	.	TRBJ1-1	CASSQGGLTPNTEAFF	TGCGCCAGCAGCCAAGGGGGGCTGACACCGAACACTGAAGCTTTCTTT
.	TRBV6-5	.	TRBJ2-2	CASSYSISGGSGELFF	TGTGCCAGCAGTTACTCGATCAGCGGCGGGTCCGGGGAGCTGTTTTTT
.	TRBV28	TRBD1	TRBJ2-5	CASSGGTGEETQYF	TGTGCCAGCAGTGGGGGGACAGGAGAAGAGACCCAGTACTTC